This T cell receptor (beta chain) is drawn from a study of cytomegalovirus exposure and HLA in healthy donors (dated by TCRdb to the late 2010s). With regard to the full study: An earlier analysis of roughly 630 of the donors reported 250 to 300 Gb of sequence data and roughly 110 million unique TCR beta sequences from some 180 million T cells. Donor age, sex, ethnicity and CMV serostatus were compiled together with the repertoire data. An early release that covered 640 HLA-typed donors contained about 300 gigabases of sequencing data and tens of millions of unique TCR sequences. To predict cytomegalovirus infection status, the study brought together high-throughput TCR immunosequencing, statistical association of individual TCRs with disease status, and machine learning. Genome-wide SNP genotypes for about 55% of the roughly 670 donors were used in a later genetic analysis, which treated that subset as a discovery cohort. Along with the roughly 710-subject first cohort, a separate validation cohort of around 110 different subjects was used. Among around 400 genotyped donors of the cohort, an average of around 250,000 unique TCR beta nucleotide sequences was sequenced per donor, of which 15% to 20% were non-productive. Rather than using new phenotypic data, the later analysis identified candidate immune exposures from TCR beta sequences and from how often those sequences occurred across donors. To decide whether each TCR beta V gene segment behaved as functional or pseudogenic, an earlier analysis of fewer than 750 of the donors relied on high-throughput TCR beta sequencing. The T cell repertoires of around 730 subjects were profiled by immunosequencing and related to cytomegalovirus serostatus. The genetic ancestry cluster associated with self-reported Caucasian donors included 65% to 90% of the approximately 400 genotyped donors. Class I and class II HLA loci were covered by the typing at four-digit resolution. To study patterns of TCR occurrence, a later analysis re-analyzed previously published TCR beta repertoires from hundreds of donors and added high-resolution HLA genotyping. All discovery cohort repertoires had been generated using a single sequencing platform. Typing coverage varied by locus: roughly 620-640 donors for A, B, C, DRB1 and DQB1; some 520 for DQA1; around 570 for DPA1; roughly 470 for DPB1. A few DR-DQ haplotypes were treated as single units for association and clustering because of strong linkage in the cohort. The study was designed to test whether signatures of past pathogen exposure could be identified by cataloging public T cell receptors. Study-wide conclusions, independent of this receptor: A few of the identified cytomegalovirus-associated TCR beta chains were confirmed in vitro to be specific for cytomegalovirus antigens. In a later analysis, several top co-occurrence clusters were reported to appear linked to parvovirus B19, influenza, CMV and Epstein-Barr virus. Immune exposure information for the cohort was limited to CMV serostatus. Because counts were too low, around 18 rarely observed V segments, including chromosome 9 orphons, were left out of the earlier analysis of a few hundred of the donors. A later genetic analysis associated a missense DCLRE1C variant with V-gene and J-gene trimming of TCR beta chains, and an independent cohort replicated the association. Correlated functional status among segregating V segments might be attributable to linkage disequilibrium, but an unknown experimental factor could not be ruled out. In an earlier analysis of more than 500 of the donors, most TCR beta V segments appeared in productive rearrangements about 87% or about 30% of the time, broadly matching IMGT annotations. According to a later genetic analysis, donors in an Asian-associated ancestry cluster had fewer N-insertions in productive TCRs than the roughly 660-donor mean. Most TCR sequences were seen in very few donors, while some public TCRs were found in many individuals. In a later analysis, most CMV-associated TCR beta chains were found to appear HLA-restricted, with HLA associations seemingly driven largely by CMV exposure. A further reported finding was that TCR beta sequences accurately predicted the HLA-A and HLA-B alleles for most subjects in the first cohort. The study gave a list of over 150 TCR beta chains associated with cytomegalovirus. According to the authors, the approach could potentially be generalized to other disease states and immunological phenotypes. When HLA alleles, especially DR and DQ, strongly co-occurred, attributing TCR associations to individual alleles was difficult. In a later analysis, the rate of TCR association differed among HLA loci, with DRB1 alleles having the most associated TCRs and HLA-C alleles having the fewest. Specific HLA alleles were associated with 16,951 TCR beta sequences at a false discovery rate of 0.05 in a later analysis. In a later analysis, HLA-associated TCR beta chains were found to be more clonally expanded and to have lower generation probabilities than equally common non-associated chains. The presence/absence analyses assumed that sequencing depth was roughly uniform across donors, and that assumption may not be true. Because HLA typing was missing for some donors at each locus, association tests included only the typed subset. The sequencing pipeline was judged likely to have produced a cluster of highly shared sequence variants as a technical artifact. Only TCR beta chains were sequenced in this cohort, and the absence of alpha or paired-chain data limited detectable features. Some IMGT-functional V segments, including TRBV6-2 and TRBV6-3, could not be distinguished by the 87-base-pair reads and were therefore excluded. The classifier was reported to diagnose cytomegalovirus status with high specificity and sensitivity in both the original and validation cohorts.

The library was prepared using the immunoSEQ multiplex PCR assay. A mixture of 60 forward primers for TCR Vbeta segments and 13 reverse primers for TCR Jbeta segments was used in the multiplex PCR. The CDR3 region of rearranged TCR beta genes was amplified from genomic DNA by a multiplex PCR assay. Amplified TCR beta libraries were sequenced as 87-base-pair reads on the Illumina HiSeq System. Per the source publication's procedure: A later analysis counted some 74 million unique TCR beta chains across the 550 to 800 repertoires, and roughly 9.9 million of these chains were shared by at least two donors. Raw reads were error-corrected and collapsed into unique sequences with a nearest-neighbor algorithm that merged closely related sequences to remove PCR and sequencing errors. V, D and J gene segments were assigned by aligning CDR3 sequences to IMGT reference sequences. For a sequence to be retained, a match of at least six nucleotides was required to both a V gene segment and a J gene segment. Rearrangements were called productive when the CDR3 lacked stop codons and stayed in frame with V and J; all others were non-productive. CDR3 was defined according to IMGT convention as the region running from the second conserved V-encoded cysteine to the conserved J-encoded phenylalanine. The earlier analysis of around 640 of the donors excluded sequences that lacked an unambiguous match to a single V gene segment. An earlier analysis of a few hundred of the donors called V segments functional above 56.7% productive rearrangements and segregating when the between-donor standard deviation exceeded 5%. A statistical classification framework was developed to diagnose cytomegalovirus status using the catalog of TCR beta chain sequences. V and J gene assignment, in a later analysis, came from comparing TCR nucleotide sequences with IMGT/GENE-DB human TR gene sequences. A later analysis assigned CDR3 sequences and most-parsimonious VDJ recombination scenarios with the TCRdist pipeline. In a later analysis, each TCR beta chain was defined by its CDR3 amino acid sequence together with its V-gene family, and reads without a unique V-gene family were excluded. In a later analysis, several hundred highly shared, low-generation-probability nucleotide sequences were removed to address suspected cross-contamination and a sequencing artifact. For each public chain, a later analysis derived a clonal expansion index from normalized ranks of inferred template counts within each repertoire. In a later analysis, generation probabilities were computed with a VDJ recombination model fitted to out-of-frame rearrangements, and the resulting probabilities were checked against IGoR. Hypergeometric tests were used in a later analysis to score TCR-TCR, TCR-HLA and TCR-CMV co-occurrence, with a repertoire-size bias correction applied to the TCR pairs. False discovery rates were estimated in a later analysis by permuting HLA or CMV assignments 20 times. In a later analysis, co-occurring TCRs were grouped using DBSCAN, and TCRdist sequence similarity was added for clustering within HLA-allele-positive subsets. Repertoires with fewer than 30,000 or more than 120,000 public chains were left out of co-occurrence clustering, as were four to six repertoires with anomalous nucleotide sharing. TCRdb mirrors the immuneACCESS table, restricted to in-frame sequences. Some clones are absent from its copies; in checked studies, under half trace to an unresolved V gene, and the reason for the others is unknown. The V and J calls and clone size are taken from that table; D and trimming were inferred from the DNA. The sample profile shows 84,000 or so clones; less than 65% of them were found once. Approximately 5.8% of the sample is held by the ten biggest clonotypes.

This clone has more than one count but fewer than ten. Its antigen is unknown. Qualities for individual bases were not recorded, and no much larger clone is one base off. In total, 600 or so healthy bone marrow donors made up the cohort. At the time of sampling, all cohort members were nominally healthy, though unrecorded immune exposures were likely present. The donor tested CMV seropositive and was one of the 289 seropositive cohort members. A peripheral blood sample was provided by each donor, and peripheral blood mononuclear cells were used for TCR beta sequencing. Genomic DNA was extracted from the blood cell samples with the Qiagen DNeasy Blood Extraction Kit. Its CDR3 holds 16 amino acids, cysteine through phenylalanine. Only the CDR3 region is kept as DNA, spanning 48 bases read in frame from base 1. Trimmed from V: 3 bases; trimmed from J: 2 bases; junction bases lacking a gene match: 5. CDR1 and CDR2 are read off the germline V gene as SGDLS and YYNGEE.

Specimen: PBMCs. Rearrangement joined TRBV9 to TRBJ2-1, and 10 junctional nucleotides match TRBD2. The receptor was derived from a woman under 40 in good health and CMV-seropositive. The DNA is TGTGCCAGCAGCGCCTTAGCGGGGGGCCCCTACAATGAGCAGTTCTTC. It translates as CASSALAGGPYNEQFF.